Presented here are 10 T cell receptor beta chains from one specimen sequenced in a study of CD8 T cells in Susac syndrome (dated by TCRdb to the late 2010s). The method was the immunoSEQ multiplex PCR assay. RNA was extracted using the RNeasy kit, and about 0.5 to 1 ug of the RNA was reverse transcribed with random hexamers. Starting from the raw public reads, TCRdb applied fastp trimming at Q25, assembled clones with MiXCR and retained in-frame beta chains. CDR3 protein sequences are deduplicated, and each keeps its most common genes and DNA. In all, the sample holds roughly 190,000 distinct CDR3 sequences, and 90% to 97% of those were seen once. Of the sample, 0.098% falls within the top ten clones. Sequenced input: CD4+ T cells from PBMCs. The receptors were gathered from a human donor with Susac syndrome.

V and J are TRBV6-2 or TRBV6-3 and TRBJ2-7; 9 bases are shared with TRBD1. The V gene end was trimmed by 4 bases and the J gene end by 3 bases; junction bases not matched to a gene: 10. The CDR3 spans 16 residues. In germline, CDR1 is MNHEY, CDR2 SVGEGT. CDR3 in DNA: TGTGCCAGCAGTTCCAGGACAAGGGACAGGGTCTACGAGCAGTACTTC. It specifies CASSSRTRDRVYEQYF.

This chain connects TRBV5-1 to TRBJ2-3; 10 nucleotides agree with TRBD2. The germline V gene has CDR1 SGHRS and CDR2 YFSETQ. The CDR3 length is 16 residues. V shed 0 bases, J shed 1 base, and the junction held 2 bases outside the gene matches. CDR3 nucleotide sequence: TGCGCCAGCAGCTTGGTTGGGACTAGCGGCACAGATACGCAGTATTTT. As protein: CASSLVGTSGTDTQYF. The full variable domain, its missing parts supplied by reference TRBV5-1 and TRBJ2-3, is KAGVTQTPRYLIKTRGQQVTLSCSPISGHRSVSWYQQTPGQGLQFLFEYFSETQRNKGNFPGRFSGRQFSNSRSEMNVSTLELGDSALYLCASSLVGTSGTDTQYFGPGTRLTVL.

The rearrangement links TRBV12-3 or TRBV12-4 to TRBJ2-4, with 13 bases aligning to TRBD2. V lost 5 bases, J lost 0 bases, and 10 bases stayed unmatched. The CDR3 runs to 19 residues. The CDR3, as DNA: TGTGCCAGCAGTAGGACTAGCGGGGGTTTGGGTATAGCCAAAAACATTCAGTACTTC. This codes for CASSRTSGGLGIAKNIQYF.

This sequence joins TRBV15 and TRBJ1-2, with D possibly being TRBD1 (5 bases). The V end was cut by 8 bases, the J end by 3 bases, with 13 bases between. The CDR3 length is 13 residues. In germline, CDR1 is LNHNV, CDR2 YYDKDF (reference sequence). CDR3 protein: CATRDGLHYGYTF. The CDR3 DNA follows: TGTGCCACCCGGGACGGATTACACTATGGCTACACCTTC.

This clonotype occurred a few times. This chain links TRBV7-3 with TRBJ2-5; 12 bases fit TRBD2. The J segment lost 0 bases and the V segment lost 5 bases, leaving 1 base of the junction unmatched. Germline lookup yields CDR1 SGHTA and CDR2 FQGTGA. The CDR3 consists of 15 residues. CDR3 nucleotide sequence: TGTGCCAGCAGCCGACTAGCGGGAGACCAAGAGACCCAGTACTTC. Encoded protein: CASSRLAGDQETQYF.

V usage is TRBV4-1 and J usage is TRBJ2-2; 9 nucleotides line up with TRBD1. The CDR3 sequence is 14 residues long. V gave up 6 bases and J gave up 6 bases; unmatched junction bases: 5. The germline V gene encodes CDR1 MGHRA and CDR2 YSYEKL. In nucleotides, the CDR3 is TGCGCCAGCAGGGCCAGACAGGGGGCCGGGGAGCTGTTTTTT. This translates into CASRARQGAGELFF.

V is TRBV27 and J is TRBJ2-1; no clear D gene. CDR1 MNHEY and CDR2 SMNVEV come from the germline V gene (reference sequence). Trimming removed 6 bases from V and 1 base from J, with 13 bases in between. This CDR3 has 15 residues. Written as DNA, the CDR3 is TGTGCCAGCAGCCCTTTAAGTCAGTCCTACAATGAGCAGTTCTTC. It specifies CASSPLSQSYNEQFF.

This chain connects TRBV6-1 to TRBJ1-2, with TRBD1 matching over 7 bases. The germline V gene encodes CDR1 MNHNS and CDR2 SASEGT. The CDR3 has 19 amino acids. The junction had 19 bases not matched to a gene; V was cut back by 6 bases and J by 0 bases. The CDR3: CASSPRATAGGQANYGYTF. DNA for the CDR3: TGTGCCAGCAGCCCCCGAGCCACCGCAGGAGGACAGGCTAACTATGGCTACACCTTC.

This clonotype was seen just once. V and J are TRBV30 and TRBJ2-7, with 9 nucleotides matching TRBD1. The CDR3 contains 15 residues. Germline V lookup: CDR1 GTSNPN, CDR2 SVGIG (reference sequence). Trimming removed 6 bases from V and 3 bases from J; junction bases left unmatched: 12. This CDR3 is CACTPHRGRFYEQYF. CDR3 coding DNA: TGTGCCTGTACCCCTCACAGGGGGCGCTTCTACGAGCAGTACTTC.

This rearrangement joins TRBV30 to TRBJ1-6, with D possibly being TRBD1 (5 bases). The CDR3 sequence is 18 residues long. In germline, CDR1 is GTSNPN, CDR2 SVGIG (reference sequence). The ends were cut back, 4 bases at V and 0 bases at J, with 19 bases in the middle. The CDR3 is CAWTSRDGRSSYNSPLHF. The CDR3 DNA follows: TGTGCCTGGACCTCCCGGGACGGACGGAGCTCCTATAATTCACCCCTCCACTTT.